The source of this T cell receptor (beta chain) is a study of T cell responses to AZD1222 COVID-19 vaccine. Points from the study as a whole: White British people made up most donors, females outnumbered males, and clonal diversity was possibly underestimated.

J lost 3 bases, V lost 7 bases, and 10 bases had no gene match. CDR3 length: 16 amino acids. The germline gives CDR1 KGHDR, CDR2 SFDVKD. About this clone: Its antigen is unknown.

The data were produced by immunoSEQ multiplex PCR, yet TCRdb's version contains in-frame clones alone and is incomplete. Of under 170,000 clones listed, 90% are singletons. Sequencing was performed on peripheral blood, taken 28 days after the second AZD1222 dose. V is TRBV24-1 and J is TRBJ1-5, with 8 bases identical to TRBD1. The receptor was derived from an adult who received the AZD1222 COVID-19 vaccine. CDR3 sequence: CATSAYDRGDNQPQHF. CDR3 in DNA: TGTGCCACCAGCGCCTATGACAGGGGAGACAATCAGCCCCAGCATTTT.